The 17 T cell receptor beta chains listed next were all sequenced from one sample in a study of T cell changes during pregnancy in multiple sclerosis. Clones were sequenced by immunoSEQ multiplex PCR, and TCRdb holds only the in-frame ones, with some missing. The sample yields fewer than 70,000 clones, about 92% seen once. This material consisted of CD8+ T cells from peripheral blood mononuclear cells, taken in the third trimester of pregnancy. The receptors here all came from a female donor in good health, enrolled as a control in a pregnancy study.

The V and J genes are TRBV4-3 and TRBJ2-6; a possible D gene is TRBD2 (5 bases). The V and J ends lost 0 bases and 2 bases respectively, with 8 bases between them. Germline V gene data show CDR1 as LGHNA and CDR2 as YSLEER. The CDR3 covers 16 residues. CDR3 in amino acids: CASSQDRGTGANVLTF. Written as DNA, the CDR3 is TGCGCCAGCAGCCAAGATCGGGGTACTGGGGCCAACGTCCTGACTTTC.

CDR3 nucleotides: TGTGCCAGCAGTTCCCCTAAGGGGGCGGGGTTTAGTGAGCAGTTCTTC. Its protein product is CASSSPKGAGFSEQFF. This chain connects TRBV6-5 to TRBJ2-1, with D possibly matching TRBD1 (7 bases). V was clipped by 4 bases and J by 9 bases, with 22 bases between them. In germline, CDR1 is MNHEY, CDR2 SVGAGI. The CDR3 loop spans 16 amino acids.

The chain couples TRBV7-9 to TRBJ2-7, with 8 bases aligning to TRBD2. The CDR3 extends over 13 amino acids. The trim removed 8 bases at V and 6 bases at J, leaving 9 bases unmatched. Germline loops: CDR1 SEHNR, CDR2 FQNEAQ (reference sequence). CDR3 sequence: CASSGGDRLEQYF. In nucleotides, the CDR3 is TGTGCCAGCTCGGGAGGGGATCGTCTCGAGCAGTACTTC.

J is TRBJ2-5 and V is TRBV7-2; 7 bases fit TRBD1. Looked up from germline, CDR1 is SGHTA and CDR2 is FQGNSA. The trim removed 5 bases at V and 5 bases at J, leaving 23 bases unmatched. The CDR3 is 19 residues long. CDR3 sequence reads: CASSTIANPTGVPGETQYF. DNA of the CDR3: TGTGCCAGCAGCACGATTGCGAACCCTACAGGGGTCCCTGGGGAGACCCAGTACTTC.

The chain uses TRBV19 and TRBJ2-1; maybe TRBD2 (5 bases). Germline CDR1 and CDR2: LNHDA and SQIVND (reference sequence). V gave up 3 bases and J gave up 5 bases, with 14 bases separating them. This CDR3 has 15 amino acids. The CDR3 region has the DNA TGTGCCAGTAGTATCATCGGAAGCGGTAACAATGAGCAGTTCTTC. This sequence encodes CASSIIGSGNNEQFF. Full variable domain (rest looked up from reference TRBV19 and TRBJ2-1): DGGITQSPKYLFRKEGQNVTLSCEQNLNHDAMYWYRQDPGQGLRLIYYSQIVNDFQKGDIAEGYSVSREKKESFPLTVTSAQKNPTAFYLCASSIIGSGNNEQFFGPGTRLTVL.

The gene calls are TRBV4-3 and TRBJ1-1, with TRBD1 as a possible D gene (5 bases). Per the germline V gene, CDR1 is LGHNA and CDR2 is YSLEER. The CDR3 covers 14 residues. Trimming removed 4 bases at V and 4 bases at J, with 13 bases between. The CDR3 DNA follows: TGCGCCAGCAGCCCTCGGGGGTCGAGCACTGAAGCTTTCTTT. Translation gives CASSPRGSSTEAFF.

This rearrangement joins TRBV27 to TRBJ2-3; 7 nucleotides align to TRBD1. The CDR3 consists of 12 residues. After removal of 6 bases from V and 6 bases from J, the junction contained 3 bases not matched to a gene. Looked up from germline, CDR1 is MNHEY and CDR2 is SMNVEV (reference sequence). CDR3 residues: CASRTGTDTQYF. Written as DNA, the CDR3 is TGTGCCAGCAGGACAGGGACCGATACGCAGTATTTT.

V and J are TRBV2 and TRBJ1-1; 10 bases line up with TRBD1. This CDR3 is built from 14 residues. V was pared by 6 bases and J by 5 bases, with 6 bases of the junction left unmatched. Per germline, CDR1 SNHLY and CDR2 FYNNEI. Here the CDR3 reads CASRATGGRTEAFF. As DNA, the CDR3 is TGTGCCAGCAGAGCGACAGGGGGCAGGACTGAAGCTTTCTTT.

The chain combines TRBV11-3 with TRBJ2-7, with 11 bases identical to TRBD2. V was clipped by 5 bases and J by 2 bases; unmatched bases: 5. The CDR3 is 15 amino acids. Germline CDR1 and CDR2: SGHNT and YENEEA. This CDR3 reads CASSPRLAGPYEQYF. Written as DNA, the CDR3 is TGTGCCAGCAGCCCCCGACTAGCGGGGCCCTACGAGCAGTACTTC.

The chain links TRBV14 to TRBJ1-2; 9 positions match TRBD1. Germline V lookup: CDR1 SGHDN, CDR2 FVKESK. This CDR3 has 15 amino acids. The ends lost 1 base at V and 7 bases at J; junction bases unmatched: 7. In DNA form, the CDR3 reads TGTGCCAGCAGCCAAGTAACAGGGGGCGGCGTTGGCTACACCTTC. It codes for CASSQVTGGGVGYTF.

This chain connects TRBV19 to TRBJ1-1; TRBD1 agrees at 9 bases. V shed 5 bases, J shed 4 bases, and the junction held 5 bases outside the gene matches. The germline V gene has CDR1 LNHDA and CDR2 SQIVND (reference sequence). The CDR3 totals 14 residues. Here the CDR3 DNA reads TGTGCCAGTAGTTTGACGACAGGGGGCACTGAAGCTTTCTTT. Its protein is CASSLTTGGTEAFF.

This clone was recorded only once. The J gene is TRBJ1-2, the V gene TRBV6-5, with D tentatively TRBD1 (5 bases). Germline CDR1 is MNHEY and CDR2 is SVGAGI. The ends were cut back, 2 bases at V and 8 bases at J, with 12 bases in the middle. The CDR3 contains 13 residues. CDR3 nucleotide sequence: TGTGCCAGCAGTTACACGGACATCAGAGGCTACACCTTC. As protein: CASSYTDIRGYTF.

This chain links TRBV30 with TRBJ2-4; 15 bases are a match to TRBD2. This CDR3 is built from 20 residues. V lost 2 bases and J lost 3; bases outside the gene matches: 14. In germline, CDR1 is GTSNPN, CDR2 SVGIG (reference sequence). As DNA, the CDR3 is TGTGCCTGGAGTAGCGGGACTAGCGGGGGGCCGGTTCGTGACAAAAACATTCAGTACTTC. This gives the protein CAWSSGTSGGPVRDKNIQYF.

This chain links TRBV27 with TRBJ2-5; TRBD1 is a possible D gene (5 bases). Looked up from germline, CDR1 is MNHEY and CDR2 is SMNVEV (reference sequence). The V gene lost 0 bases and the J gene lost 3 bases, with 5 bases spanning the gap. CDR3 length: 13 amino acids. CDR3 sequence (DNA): TGTGCCAGCAGTTTATCACAGGAAGAGACCCAGTACTTC. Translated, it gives CASSLSQEETQYF.

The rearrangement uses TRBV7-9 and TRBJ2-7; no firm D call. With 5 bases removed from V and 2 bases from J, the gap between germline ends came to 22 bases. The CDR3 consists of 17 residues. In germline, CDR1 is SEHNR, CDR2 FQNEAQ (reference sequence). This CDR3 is CASSPRATEWRTYEQYF. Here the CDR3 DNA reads TGTGCCAGCAGCCCACGAGCGACCGAGTGGCGGACCTACGAGCAGTACTTC.

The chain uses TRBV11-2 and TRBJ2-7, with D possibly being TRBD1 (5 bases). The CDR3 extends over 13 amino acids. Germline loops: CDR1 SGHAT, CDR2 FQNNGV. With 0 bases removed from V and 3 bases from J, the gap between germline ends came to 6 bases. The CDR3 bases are TGTGCCAGCAGCTTAGATAGGGGCTACGAGCAGTACTTC. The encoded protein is CASSLDRGYEQYF.

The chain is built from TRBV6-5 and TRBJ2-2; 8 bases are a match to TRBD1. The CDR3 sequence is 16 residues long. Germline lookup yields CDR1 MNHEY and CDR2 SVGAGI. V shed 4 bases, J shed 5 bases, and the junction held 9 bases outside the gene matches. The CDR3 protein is CASSLSGQGYTGELFF. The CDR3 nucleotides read TGTGCCAGCAGTTTGAGCGGACAGGGTTATACCGGGGAGCTGTTTTTT.